This T cell receptor beta chain was documented in a study of memory CD4+ T cells and cytomegalovirus serostatus. Study conclusions and caveats: Suggested: most of the CMV-linked TCR signature lies in CD4+ memory cells.

The V gene end was trimmed by 0 bases and the J gene end by 4 bases; junction bases not matched to a gene: 3. The CDR3 is made up of 15 amino acids. CDR1 and CDR2 from the germline V gene are SGHRS and YFSETQ. The sort gate was single viable CD3+CD4+CD8-CD45RO+ cells for memory CD4+ T cells. The method was immunoSEQ multiplex PCR; TCRdb's version includes in-frame clones alone and lacks a portion of them. This table has about 31,000 clones, around 76% appearing once. Comment on this clone: Its antigen remains unknown.

This rearrangement joins TRBV5-1 to TRBJ2-3; 9 positions agree with TRBD2. This clonotype was obtained from an adult in good health and CMV-seronegative. Some clones in this sample may be carry-over from other donors' samples. Sequencing was performed on memory CD4+ T cells from blood. CDR3 amino acids: CASSLGLAVSDTQYF. CDR3 in DNA: TGCGCCAGCAGCTTGGGACTAGCGGTTTCAGATACGCAGTATTTT.